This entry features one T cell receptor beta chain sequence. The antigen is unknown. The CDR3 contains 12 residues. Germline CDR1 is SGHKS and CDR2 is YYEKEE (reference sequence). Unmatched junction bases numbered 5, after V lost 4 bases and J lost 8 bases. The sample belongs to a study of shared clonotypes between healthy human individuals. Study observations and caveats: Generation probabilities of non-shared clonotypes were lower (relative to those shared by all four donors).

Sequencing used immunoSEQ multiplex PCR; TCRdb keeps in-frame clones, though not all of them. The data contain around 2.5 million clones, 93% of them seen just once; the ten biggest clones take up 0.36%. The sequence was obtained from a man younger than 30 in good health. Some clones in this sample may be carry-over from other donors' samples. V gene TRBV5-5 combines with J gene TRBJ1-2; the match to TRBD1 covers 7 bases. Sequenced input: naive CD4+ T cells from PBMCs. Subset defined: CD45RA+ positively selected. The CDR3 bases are TGTGCCAGCAGCCCAACAGGGGTCGGCTACACCTTC. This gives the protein CASSPTGVGYTF.